This T cell receptor (beta chain) was sequenced for a study of blood T cell repertoires in COVID-19. Across the whole study: Sites in the United States, Italy and Spain provided acute and convalescent COVID-19 samples. The cDNA or gDNA used as material had been derived from T cells, B-cell-depleted T cells, or PBMCs.

Profiling relied on immunoSEQ multiplex PCR, and the TCRdb table lists in-frame clones only, not all of them. The sample shows 400,000 to 550,000 clones, around 89% of them seen only once. Germline V gives CDR1 MGHRA, CDR2 YSYEKL. The ends were cut back, 4 bases at V and 3 bases at J, with 13 bases in the middle. This CDR3 has 14 amino acids. The rearrangement joins TRBV4-1 to TRBJ2-7, with D perhaps TRBD1 (6 bases). This sequence originates from a woman in her thirties with acute or convalescent COVID-19. The sequenced material came from peripheral blood. The CDR3 loop reads CASSPRQEHYEQYF. In nucleotides, the CDR3 is TGCGCCAGCAGCCCTAGACAGGAACACTACGAGCAGTACTTC.